This record covers a single T cell receptor (beta chain). This clone was detected only a few times. Its antigen is still unknown. No per-base quality is available; no much larger clone lies one base away. Taken from the germline V gene, the CDR1 and CDR2 loops are MDHEN and SYDVKM. The CDR3 holds 15 amino acids from the cysteine to the phenylalanine. CDR3 DNA is the only sequence kept; it has 45 bases, read in frame from the first base. Germline trimming: 1 base from V, 7 bases from J; junction bases outside gene matches: 7. The method behind the library was the immunoSEQ multiplex PCR assay. As stored in TCRdb, this immuneACCESS dataset retains in-frame rearrangements with V and J assigned. A fraction of the clones does not appear; measured against another copy, unresolved V genes explain less than half of the discrepancy, and the remainder lacks a known reason. The sample table lists under 700,000 clones, around three quarters of them with a count of one. The biggest ten clones account for around 0.013% of the sample.

This sample was taken from a study of shared T cell receptors in the human thymus (dated by TCRdb to 2020 to 2022). With respect to the entire study: The study examined how self-reactive, shared T-cell receptor alpha chains are generated in the human thymus.

This same sample was also taken into another study, of human thymus T cells. As the second paper documents: Donors were immunologically healthy infants undergoing open corrective cardiac surgery for congenital heart defects in Finland. Thymus tissue was obtained as surgical resects removed during corrective cardiac surgery. Usage of V and J gene segments appeared to be biased in both the thymic and the peripheral blood repertoires. According to the related research, thymic TCR repertoires were highly overlapping among unrelated individuals. The study characterized TCR alpha and beta repertoires from seven to nine infant thymus samples and a few related peripheral blood samples. The infant donors were about 6 to 244 days old, and the cohort included six males and two females. Thymocytes were released mechanically from tissue and stored at -70 °C as pellets of about 8.5-31 million cells. A QIAsymphony instrument was used to extract genomic DNA from frozen cell pellets. The immunoSEQ multiplex PCR assay was used to amplify the TCRB and TCRAD loci from a standardized amount of quality-controlled genomic DNA. The V(D)J region was spanned by amplicons of a length sufficient to cover the CDR3 and to identify V and J genes. The commercial immunoSEQ service was used to sequence amplicons on an Illumina platform. Primer bias and sequencing errors were corrected using previously described methods, and TCRAD and TCRB definitions followed the IMGT database. The repertoires were analysed using immunoSEQ Analyzer 3.0 and VDJTools for basic statistics, V/J segment usage, diversity estimates, rarefaction and pairwise overlap. To estimate diversity, the Chao1, ChaoE, Efron-Thisted, Shannon and inverse Simpson indices were applied, and diversity was also estimated on datasets down-sampled to the smallest sample. Repertoire overlap used strict matching of CDR3 nucleotide sequence, V gene and J gene, with Jaccard-based multidimensional scaling clustering. On average, thymus samples gave hundreds of thousands of unique TCRB clonotypes, whereas blood samples gave about 84,000.

The sequence was collected from a boy in the first two years of life with a congenital heart defect. Donor details come from another sample of the same person, matched by shared clones. The V gene is TRBV28 and the J gene is TRBJ2-1; a stretch of 7 junction bases matches TRBD2. Material for sequencing was thymocytes. The DNA is TGTGCCAGCAGTTTATCAGAATCAGCGGGAAATGAGCAGTTCTTC. It encodes CASSLSESAGNEQFF.